The entry that follows covers one TCR beta chain sequence. The source of the sample is a study of sequential checkpoint blockade in melanoma. In the study overall: DNA from 91 pretreatment tumor samples underwent TCRβ immunosequencing.

The method was immunoSEQ multiplex PCR; TCRdb's version includes in-frame clones alone and lacks a portion of them. The sample holds roughly 18,000 clones, around 70% seen once. The treatment here: randomized to nivolumab then ipilimumab (arm A) or the reverse (arm B). DNA-damaging chemotherapy had not been given to any patient beforehand. This sequence was found in a human donor with melanoma. Sequenced material: tumor tissue (inferred from file names), taken from a patient given nivolumab and ipilimumab in sequence.

In DNA, the CDR3 is TGTGCCAGCAGCCAAATTCTCCGGACAGGGCAATACAATGAGCAGTTCTTC. This codes for CASSQILRTGQYNEQFF. The rearrangement links TRBV11-3 to TRBJ2-1; 8 nucleotides agree with TRBD1. The trim removed 5 bases at V and 4 bases at J, leaving 13 bases unmatched. CDR1 SGHNT and CDR2 YENEEA come from the germline V gene. CDR3 length: 17 amino acids. Filled out from reference TRBV11-3 and TRBJ2-1, the complete variable domain reads EAGVVQSPRYKIIEKKQPVAFWCNPISGHNTLYWYLQNLGQGPELLIRYENEEAVDDSQLPKDRFSAERLKGVDSTLKIQPAELGDSAVYLCASSQILRTGQYNEQFFGPGTRLTVL.